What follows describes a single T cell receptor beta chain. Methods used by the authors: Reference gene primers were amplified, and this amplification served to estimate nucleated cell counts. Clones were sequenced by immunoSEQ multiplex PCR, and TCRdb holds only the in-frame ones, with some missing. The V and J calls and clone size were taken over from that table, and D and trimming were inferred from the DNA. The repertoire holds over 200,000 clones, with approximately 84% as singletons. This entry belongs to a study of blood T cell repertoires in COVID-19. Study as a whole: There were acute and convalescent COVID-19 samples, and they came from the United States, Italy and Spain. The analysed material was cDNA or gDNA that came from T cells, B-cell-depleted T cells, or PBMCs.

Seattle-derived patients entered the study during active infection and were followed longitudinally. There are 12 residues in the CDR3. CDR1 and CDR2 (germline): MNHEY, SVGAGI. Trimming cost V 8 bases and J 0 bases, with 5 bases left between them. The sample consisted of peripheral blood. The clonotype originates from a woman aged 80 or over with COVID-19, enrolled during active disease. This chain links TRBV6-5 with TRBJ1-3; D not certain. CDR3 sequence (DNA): TGTGCCAGCTTCTCCTCTGGAAACACCATATATTTT. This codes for CASFSSGNTIYF.